This T cell receptor beta chain derives from a study of cytomegalovirus exposure and HLA in healthy donors. This clone occurred once. The assay was immunoSEQ multiplex PCR, and TCRdb's table has in-frame clones only and misses some. The sample yields 250,000 to 350,000 clones, just over 85% seen once. V was shortened by 8 bases and J by 2 bases, with 13 bases between the two germline ends. The CDR3 is 15 residues long. CDR1 and CDR2 from the germline V gene are LNHDA and SQIVND (reference sequence). The sequence was collected from a woman under 30 in good health and CMV-seronegative. The sequencing input was PBMCs. The rearrangement links TRBV19 to TRBJ2-6; D is perhaps TRBD1 (6 bases). The CDR3 loop reads CASGVQGTGANVLTF. The CDR3 DNA reads TGTGCCAGTGGGGTACAGGGAACTGGGGCCAACGTCCTGACTTTC.